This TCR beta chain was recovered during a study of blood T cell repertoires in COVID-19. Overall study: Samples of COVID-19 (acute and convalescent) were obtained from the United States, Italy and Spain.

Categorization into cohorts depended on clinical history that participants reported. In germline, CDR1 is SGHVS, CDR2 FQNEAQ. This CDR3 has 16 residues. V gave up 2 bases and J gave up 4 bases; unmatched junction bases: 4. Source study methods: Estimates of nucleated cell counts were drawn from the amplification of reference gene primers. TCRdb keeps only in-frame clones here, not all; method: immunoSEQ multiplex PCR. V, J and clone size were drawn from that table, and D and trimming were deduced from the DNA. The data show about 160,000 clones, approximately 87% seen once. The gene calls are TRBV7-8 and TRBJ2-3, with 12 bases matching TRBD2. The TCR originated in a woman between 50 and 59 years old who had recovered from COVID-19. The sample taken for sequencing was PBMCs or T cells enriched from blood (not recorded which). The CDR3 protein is CASSLRRLAGADTQYF. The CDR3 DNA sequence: TGTGCCAGCAGCTTAAGGCGACTAGCGGGGGCAGATACGCAGTATTTT.